Following are 25 T cell receptor beta chains from one sample sequenced in a study of Graves' ophthalmopathy and Graves' hyperthyroidism. TCR beta CDR3 amplification used RNA transcripts. HTBI primers were employed in first-round RT-PCR, then a second-round multiplex PCR followed. Using its own MiXCR run on the multiplex PCR reads, TCRdb lists one record per CDR3 protein. Of 740,000 or so distinct CDR3 sequences listed, roughly 41% are singletons. The specimen sequenced was peripheral blood. These receptors were taken from an adult man with Graves' ophthalmopathy.

In its sample, this clonotype was seen many times. V usage is TRBV25-1 and J usage is TRBJ1-1; no reliable D call. The length of the CDR3 is 16 residues. Germline V gives CDR1 MGHDK, CDR2 SYGVNS. Deletions cut 2 bases from V and 0 bases from J, with 13 bases between. CDR3 sequence reads: CASSENREDLNTEAFF. CDR3 DNA: TGTGCCAGCAGTGAAAATAGAGAGGATCTGAACACTGAAGCTTTCTTT.

This rearrangement joins TRBV4-1 to TRBJ2-7; weak D call: TRBD1 (5 bases). The CDR3 runs 11 residues. V was shortened by 2 bases and J by 12 bases, with 11 bases between the two germline ends. Germline lookup yields CDR1 MGHRA and CDR2 YSYEKL. The CDR3 coding sequence is TGCGCCAGCAGCCAATACAGGCAACGGTACTTC. Translation: CASSQYRQRYF.

This chain uses TRBV7-9 with TRBJ2-2; D not certain. Between the trimmed V and J ends, which lost 5 bases and 5 bases, there was a span of 9 bases. The CDR3 has 13 residues. Per germline, CDR1 SEHNR and CDR2 FQNEAQ (reference sequence). The CDR3 DNA reads TGTGCCAGCAGCCCAGATGTTACCGGGGAGCTGTTTTTT. This sequence encodes CASSPDVTGELFF.

V gene TRBV7-9 combines with J gene TRBJ1-6; no clear D gene. V shed 5 bases and J shed 10 bases, with 12 bases lying between them. CDR1 and CDR2 (germline): SEHNR, FQNEAQ (reference sequence). The CDR3 sequence is 13 residues long. Here the CDR3 DNA reads TGTGCCAGCAGCATCACGAAGGGCTCACCCCTCCACTTT. Its translation: CASSITKGSPLHF.

This clonotype was detected only once. This chain joins TRBV29-1 and TRBJ1-4; D is unclear. V was shortened by 4 bases and J by 5 bases, with 14 bases between the two germline ends. The CDR3 runs 14 residues. In germline, CDR1 is SQVTM, CDR2 ANQGSEA. This CDR3 reads CSVGLAGENEKLFF. As DNA, the CDR3 is TGCAGCGTTGGACTAGCGGGAGAGAATGAAAAACTGTTTTTT.

The chain has TRBV19 and TRBJ2-2; 8 nucleotides match TRBD1. The CDR3 spans 19 residues. The germline V gene has CDR1 LNHDA and CDR2 SQIVND (reference sequence). After removal of 1 base from V and 4 bases from J, the junction contained 14 bases not matched to a gene. The CDR3: CASSIGTGSTLGPTGELFF. CDR3 bases: TGTGCCAGTAGTATAGGGACAGGGTCTACCCTCGGCCCCACCGGGGAGCTGTTTTTT.

This clonotype was counted between two and nine times. The genes are TRBV9 and TRBJ2-5; 7 nucleotides line up with TRBD1. CDR1 and CDR2 (germline): SGDLS, YYNGEE. V was clipped by 5 bases and J by 3 bases; unmatched bases: 7. This CDR3 is 14 amino acids long. The DNA of the CDR3 is TGTGCCAGCAGTGGGACCGGGACAGAAGAGACCCAGTACTTC. Its translation: CASSGTGTEETQYF.

The chain combines TRBV5-1 with TRBJ2-7, with D tentatively TRBD2 (6 bases). The germline V gene encodes CDR1 SGHRS and CDR2 YFSETQ. Trimming left V 4 bases short and J 2 bases short, with 16 bases between. The CDR3 has 15 residues. For the CDR3, the DNA is TGCGCCAGCAGCCCATTGGACGGAGGGGCCTACGAGCAGTACTTC. Amino acid sequence: CASSPLDGGAYEQYF.

V is TRBV19 and J is TRBJ1-6; D unresolved. Trimming removed 7 bases at V and 8 bases at J, with 9 bases between. CDR1 is LNHDA, CDR2 SQIVND, per germline (reference sequence). This CDR3 has 12 residues. The CDR3 DNA is TGTGCCAGTACAGGTCCGGATTCACCCCTCCACTTT. This sequence encodes CASTGPDSPLHF.

The CDR3 sequence: CASSEWNGRYQETQYF. The CDR3 DNA is TGTGCCAGCAGTGAATGGAATGGAAGGTACCAAGAGACCCAGTACTTC. V and J are TRBV25-1 and TRBJ2-5; D ambiguous. Germline V gene lookup returns CDR1 MGHDK and CDR2 SYGVNS. Trimming took off 1 base at V and 0 bases at J, with 12 bases between the two ends. This CDR3 spans 16 amino acids.

Comments on this clonotype: At one of its ends the junction is not consistent with the germline gene, which may arise from a read error. The J gene is TRBJ1-1, the V gene TRBV5-1, with D perhaps matching TRBD1 (6 bases). The length of the CDR3 is 15 residues. Looked up from germline, CDR1 is SGHRS and CDR2 is YFSETQ. CDR3 amino acids: CASSLGQTGNTEAFF. The CDR3 DNA sequence: TGTGCCAGCAGCTTAGGCCAGACAGGCAACACTGAAGCTTTCTTT.

The chain uses TRBV10-2 and TRBJ2-7, with TRBD1 matching over 9 bases. CDR3 length equals 16 residues. Germline values: CDR1 WSHSY, CDR2 SAAADI. Unmatched junction bases numbered 8, after V lost 5 bases and J lost 0 bases. The CDR3 bases are TGCGCCAGCAGTTTGACGGGACAGGGCTACTCCTACGAGCAGTACTTC. Protein: CASSLTGQGYSYEQYF.

This clonotype was seen at least ten times. The chain uses TRBV7-2 and TRBJ2-7, with no clear D. V lost 4 bases, J lost 1 base, and 8 bases lay in between. Germline V lookup: CDR1 SGHTA, CDR2 FQGNSA. The CDR3 loop spans 13 amino acids. CDR3 loop: CASSYGVSYEQYF. The CDR3 DNA reads TGTGCCAGCAGCTACGGAGTTTCCTACGAGCAGTACTTC.

J is TRBJ1-6 and V is TRBV10-3, with 8 nucleotides matching TRBD1. Trimming took 5 bases from V and 7 from J; bases not matched to a gene: 10. The CDR3 sequence is 16 residues long. CDR1 and CDR2 (germline): ENHRY, SYGVKD. The CDR3, as DNA: TGTGCCATCAGTCCCCGCCGGGGACAGGCCAATTCACCCCTCCACTTT. Encoded protein: CAISPRRGQANSPLHF.

This clonotype occurred many times. The rearrangement uses TRBV7-6 and TRBJ2-5; no clear D. The V gene's germline CDR1 is SGHVS and CDR2 FNYEAQ. The CDR3 spans 13 residues. V dropped 5 bases and J dropped 7 bases, with 14 bases sitting between them. CDR3 bases: TGTGCCAGCAGCCCCGGACCCCCGGGGACCCAGTACTTC. It encodes CASSPGPPGTQYF.

This clonotype has just a few counts. This sequence joins TRBV2 and TRBJ2-7, with TRBD1 as a possible D gene (5 bases). Germline V gives CDR1 SNHLY, CDR2 FYNNEI. V gave up 5 bases and J gave up 3 bases, with 11 bases separating them. The CDR3 contains 13 residues. The CDR3 DNA follows: TGTGCCAGCAGTTCCTCAGGGTTCTACGAGCAGTACTTC. Translating gives CASSSSGFYEQYF.

This clonotype was counted between two and nine times. Mismatch with germline at one junction end may stem from a read error. The rearrangement links TRBV10-3 to TRBJ1-3; no clear D. CDR1 and CDR2 from the germline V gene are ENHRY and SYGVKD. This CDR3 is 14 amino acids long. The CDR3 nucleotides read TGTGCCAGCAGTTACTTGAGCTCTGGAAACACCATATATTTT. Translation: CASSYLSSGNTIYF.

This clonotype appeared a few times. The V and J genes are TRBV2 and TRBJ1-1; D call uncertain. Germline CDR1 is SNHLY and CDR2 is FYNNEI. Trimming stripped 5 bases from V and 4 bases from J, with 17 bases between. The CDR3 consists of 15 residues. In nucleotides, the CDR3 is TGTGCCAGCAGTTACTCGCCGGGAAGTGGCACTGAAGCTTTCTTT. This translates into CASSYSPGSGTEAFF.

The rearrangement links TRBV2 to TRBJ2-7; 9 bases match TRBD1. V shed 5 bases and J 5 bases; nucleotides not matched to a gene: 7. CDR1 is SNHLY and CDR2 is FYNNEI in the germline V gene. The CDR3 is made up of 14 amino acids. This CDR3 is CASSPGQGIHEQYF. In nucleotides, the CDR3 is TGTGCCAGCAGTCCAGGACAGGGGATCCACGAGCAGTACTTC.

This clonotype has more than one count but fewer than ten. The chain combines TRBV2 with TRBJ2-7; D remains ambiguous. The CDR3 is 12 residues long. Germline V gene sequence: CDR1 SNHLY, CDR2 FYNNEI. Trimming stripped 7 bases from V and 7 bases from J, with 14 bases between. In DNA form, the CDR3 reads TGTGCCAGCACACGAACTCTTGGGGAGCAGTACTTC. Encoded protein: CASTRTLGEQYF. The variable domain in full, completed from reference TRBV2 and TRBJ2-7, reads EPEVTQTPSHQVTQMGQEVILRCVPISNHLYFYWYRQILGQKVEFLVSFYNNEISEKSEIFDDQFSVERPDGSNFTLKIRSTKLEDSAMYFCASTRTLGEQYFGPGTRLTVT.

The chain is built from TRBV7-2 and TRBJ2-3; TRBD2 matches 10 bases. Germline V gene sequence: CDR1 SGHTA, CDR2 FQGNSA. The V and J ends lost 6 bases and 6 bases, in that order; junction bases with no gene match: 9. There are 15 residues in the CDR3. CDR3 protein: CASSSGTSVQDTQYF. The CDR3 coding sequence is TGTGCCAGCAGTTCCGGGACTAGCGTTCAGGATACGCAGTATTTT.

V is TRBV2 and J is TRBJ2-3, with 11 bases identical to TRBD2. Germline V lookup: CDR1 SNHLY, CDR2 FYNNEI. CDR3 length: 20 amino acids. Trimming cost V 4 bases and J 2 bases; bases outside gene matches: 17. The CDR3 bases are TGTGCCAGCAGTGGGATACGAATCGCTAGCGGGGGGCAAGCCACAGATACGCAGTATTTT. Translated: CASSGIRIASGGQATDTQYF.

This clonotype turned up a few times. The CDR3 DNA sequence: TGTGCCAGCAGGTTGCCTGGGGGGGACAGGCAAGAGACCCAGTACTTC. Translation gives CASRLPGGDRQETQYF. The chain employs TRBV7-2 and TRBJ2-5, with D maybe TRBD1 (8 bases). CDR1 and CDR2 from the germline V gene are SGHTA and FQGNSA. V lost 6 bases, J lost 2 bases, and 19 bases lay in between. The CDR3 runs to 16 residues.

As concerns this clonotype: Compared with germline, one end of the junction differs, possibly owing to a read error. This chain connects TRBV10-3 to TRBJ2-6; D gene unclear. This CDR3 region has 13 residues. Germline CDR1 reads ENHRY; CDR2 reads SYGVKD. CDR3 bases: TGTGCCAGCAGTTTATACGGGGCCAACGTCCTGACTTTC. As protein: CASSLYGANVLTF.

This clonotype has ten or more counts. V usage is TRBV2 and J usage is TRBJ1-2; 10 bases are a match to TRBD1. CDR3 size: 14 residues. The V gene's germline CDR1 is SNHLY and CDR2 FYNNEI. Trimming removed 7 bases from V and 7 bases from J; junction bases left unmatched: 9. CDR3 loop: CASIGDRGAGGYTF. CDR3 in DNA: TGTGCCAGCATTGGGGACAGGGGCGCAGGTGGCTACACCTTC.